The clone carrying this T cell receptor (beta chain) was counted a single time. Antigen specificity is unknown. The data stem from a study of a mutant IDH1 vaccine in newly diagnosed glioma. Overall study results and limits: Apparently, pseudoprogression bore no relation to changes among the top peripheral T cell clonotypes.

Per germline, CDR1 DFQATT and CDR2 SNEGSKA (reference sequence). V lost 3 bases and J lost 12, with 14 bases in between. The CDR3 is 11 residues long. Repertoires were generated with immunoSEQ multiplex PCR, while TCRdb's copy carries only in-frame clones and drops some. Of tens of thousands of clones listed, around three quarters are singletons. Sample time point: week 47, end of study. Mutant IDH1 20-mer peptide, at 300 ug, made up each vaccine dose, with topical imiquimod. Each patient was administered eight vaccinations, scheduled in weeks 1, 3, 5, 7, 11, 15, 19 and 23. The source was PBMCs, collected from a glioma patient whose treatment included an IDH1 peptide vaccine. The clonotype originates from a man in his fifties with glioma. The chain uses TRBV20-1 and TRBJ1-2; D is possibly TRBD1 (5 bases). The CDR3 here is CSARGAGQHTF. The CDR3 DNA is TGCAGTGCTAGGGGAGCAGGGCAGCACACCTTC.